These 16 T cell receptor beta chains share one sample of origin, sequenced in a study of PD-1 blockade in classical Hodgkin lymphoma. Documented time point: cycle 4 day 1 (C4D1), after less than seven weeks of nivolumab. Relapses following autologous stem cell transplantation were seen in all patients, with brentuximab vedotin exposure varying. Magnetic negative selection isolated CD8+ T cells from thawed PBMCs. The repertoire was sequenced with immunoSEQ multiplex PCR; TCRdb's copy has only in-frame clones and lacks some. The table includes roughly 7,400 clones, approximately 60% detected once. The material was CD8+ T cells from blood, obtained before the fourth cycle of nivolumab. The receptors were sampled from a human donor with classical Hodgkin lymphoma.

The CDR3 DNA reads TGTGCCAGCAGAAGACTAGCGGGAGCCTACAATGAGCAGTTCTTC. Encoded protein: CASRRLAGAYNEQFF. The chain joins TRBV4-2 to TRBJ2-1; 12 nucleotides align to TRBD2. J gave up 2 bases and V 6 bases, and 2 bases lay outside the gene matches. CDR1 is LGHNA and CDR2 is YNFKEQ in the germline V gene. This CDR3 comprises 15 residues.

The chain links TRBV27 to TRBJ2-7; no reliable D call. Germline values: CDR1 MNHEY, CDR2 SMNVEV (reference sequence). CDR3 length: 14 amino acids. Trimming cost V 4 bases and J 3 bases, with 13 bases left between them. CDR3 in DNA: TGTGCCAGCAGTTCGTCGACATCCCACTACGAGCAGTACTTC. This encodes CASSSSTSHYEQYF.

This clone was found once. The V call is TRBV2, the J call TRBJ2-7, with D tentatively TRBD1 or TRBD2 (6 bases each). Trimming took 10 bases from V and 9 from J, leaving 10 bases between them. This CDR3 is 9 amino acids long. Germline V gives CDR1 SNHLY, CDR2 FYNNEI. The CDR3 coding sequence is TGTGCCACCGGGGGCGCGCAGTACTTC. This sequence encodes CATGGAQYF.

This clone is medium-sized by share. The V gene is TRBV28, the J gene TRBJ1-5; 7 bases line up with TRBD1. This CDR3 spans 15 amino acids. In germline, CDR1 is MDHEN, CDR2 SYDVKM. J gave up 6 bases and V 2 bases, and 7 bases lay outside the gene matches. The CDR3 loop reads CASSLQGGAGQPQHF. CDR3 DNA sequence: TGTGCCAGCAGTTTACAAGGGGGCGCGGGTCAGCCCCAGCATTTT.

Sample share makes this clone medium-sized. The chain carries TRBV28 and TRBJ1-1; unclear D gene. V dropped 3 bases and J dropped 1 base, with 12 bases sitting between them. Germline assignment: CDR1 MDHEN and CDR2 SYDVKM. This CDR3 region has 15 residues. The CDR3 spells CASSFGGSTNTEAFF. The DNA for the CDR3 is TGTGCCAGCAGTTTTGGTGGATCAACGAACACTGAAGCTTTCTTT.

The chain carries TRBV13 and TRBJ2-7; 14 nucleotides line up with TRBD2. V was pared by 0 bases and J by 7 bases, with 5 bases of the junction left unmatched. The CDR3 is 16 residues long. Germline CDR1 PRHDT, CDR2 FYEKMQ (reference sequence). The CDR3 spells CASSLGRLAGGPEQYF. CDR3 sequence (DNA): TGTGCCAGCAGCTTAGGCCGACTAGCGGGAGGGCCTGAGCAGTACTTC.

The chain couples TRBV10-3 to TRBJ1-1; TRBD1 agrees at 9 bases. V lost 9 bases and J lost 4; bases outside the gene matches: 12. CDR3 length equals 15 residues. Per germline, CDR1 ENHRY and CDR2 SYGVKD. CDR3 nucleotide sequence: TGTGCCATTCACACACCGGGACAGGGCATCACTGAAGCTTTCTTT. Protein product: CAIHTPGQGITEAFF.

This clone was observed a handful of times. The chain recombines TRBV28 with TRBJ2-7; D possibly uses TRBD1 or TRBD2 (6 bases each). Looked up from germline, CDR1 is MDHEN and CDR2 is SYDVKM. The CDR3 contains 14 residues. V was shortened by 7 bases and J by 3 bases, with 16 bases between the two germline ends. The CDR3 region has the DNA TGTGCCAGCACCTGGAGGGGGGTAGGCTACGAGCAGTACTTC. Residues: CASTWRGVGYEQYF.

CDR3 sequence reads: CASTPNRKLYGYTF. The CDR3 DNA reads as TGTGCCAGCACCCCTAACAGGAAACTCTATGGCTACACCTTC. The chain combines TRBV28 with TRBJ1-2, with D possibly matching TRBD1 (5 bases). Trimming left V 7 bases short and J 4 bases short, with 16 bases between. The length of the CDR3 is 14 residues. Looked up from germline, CDR1 is MDHEN and CDR2 is SYDVKM.

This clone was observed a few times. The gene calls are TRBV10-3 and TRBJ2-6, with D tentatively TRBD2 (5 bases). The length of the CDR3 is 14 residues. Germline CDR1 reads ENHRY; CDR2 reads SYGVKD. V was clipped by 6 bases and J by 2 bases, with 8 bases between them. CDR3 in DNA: TGTGCCATCAGGGGAGTCACTGGGGCCAACGTCCTGACTTTC. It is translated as CAIRGVTGANVLTF.

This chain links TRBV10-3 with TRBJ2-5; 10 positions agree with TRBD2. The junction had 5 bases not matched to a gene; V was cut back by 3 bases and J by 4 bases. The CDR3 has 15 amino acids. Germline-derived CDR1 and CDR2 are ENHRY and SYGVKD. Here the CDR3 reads CAISELSSGRETQYF. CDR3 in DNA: TGTGCCATCAGTGAACTTTCTAGCGGGAGAGAGACCCAGTACTTC.

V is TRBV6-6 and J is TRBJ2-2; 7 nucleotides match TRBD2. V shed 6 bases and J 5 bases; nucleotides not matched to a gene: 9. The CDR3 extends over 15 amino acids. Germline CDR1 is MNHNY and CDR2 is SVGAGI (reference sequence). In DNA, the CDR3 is TGTGCCAGCAGCCACGGGGGGAGGCGAACCGGGGAGCTGTTTTTT. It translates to CASSHGGRRTGELFF.

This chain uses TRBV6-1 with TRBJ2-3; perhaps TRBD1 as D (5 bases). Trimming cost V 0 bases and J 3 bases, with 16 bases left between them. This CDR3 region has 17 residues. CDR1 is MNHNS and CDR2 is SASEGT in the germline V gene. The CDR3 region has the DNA TGTGCCAGCAGTGAAGCGCTTACGGGCAGGGCGACAGATACGCAGTATTTT. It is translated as CASSEALTGRATDTQYF.

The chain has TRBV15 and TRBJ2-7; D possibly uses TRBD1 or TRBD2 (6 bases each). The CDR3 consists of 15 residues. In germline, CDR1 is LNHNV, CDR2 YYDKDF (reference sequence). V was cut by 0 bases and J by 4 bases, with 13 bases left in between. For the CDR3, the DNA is TGTGCCACCAGCAGAGAAGGAGGGGGGTTGTACGAGCAGTACTTC. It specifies CATSREGGGLYEQYF.

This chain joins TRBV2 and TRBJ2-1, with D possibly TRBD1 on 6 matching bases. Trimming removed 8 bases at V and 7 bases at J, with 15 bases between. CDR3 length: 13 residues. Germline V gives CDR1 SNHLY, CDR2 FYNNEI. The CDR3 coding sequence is TGTGCCAGCGAGGGGGACACTTTAAATGAGCAGTTCTTC. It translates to CASEGDTLNEQFF.

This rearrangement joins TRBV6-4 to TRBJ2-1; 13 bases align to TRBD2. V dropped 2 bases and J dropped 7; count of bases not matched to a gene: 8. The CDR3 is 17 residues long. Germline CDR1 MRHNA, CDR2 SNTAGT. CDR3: CASSDGPTSGRGNEQFF. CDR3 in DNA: TGTGCCAGCAGTGACGGCCCCACTAGCGGGAGGGGGAATGAGCAGTTCTTC.